These 10 T cell receptor beta chains came from one sample sequenced in a study of blood T cell repertoires in COVID-19. Assay: immunoSEQ multiplex PCR; the TCRdb copy retains only in-frame clones and omits some. Here the sample spans 100,000 to 120,000 clones, 84% being singletons. The sequencing sample was made of peripheral blood. All receptors derive from a woman aged 40-49 years with acute or convalescent COVID-19.

This clone was seen only once. The chain has TRBV6-1 and TRBJ1-2; D is undetermined. V was shortened by 3 bases and J by 6 bases, with 17 bases between the two germline ends. Germline V gene sequence: CDR1 MNHNS, CDR2 SASEGT. The CDR3 runs to 15 residues. CDR3 nucleotides: TGTGCCAGCAGTGACGGGGTCAAGATGAGCCATGGCTACACCTTC. It specifies CASSDGVKMSHGYTF.

CDR3 sequence: CASRLQGGTEAFF. For the CDR3, the DNA is TGCGCCAGCAGATTACAGGGGGGGACTGAAGCTTTCTTT. The chain recombines TRBV5-1 with TRBJ1-1, with 8 bases that match TRBD1. The CDR3 runs 13 residues. Per germline, CDR1 SGHRS and CDR2 YFSETQ. V shed 5 bases, J shed 5 bases, and the junction held 5 bases outside the gene matches.

The rearrangement uses TRBV19 and TRBJ2-1, with TRBD2 matching 11 bases. Trimming removed 5 bases from V and 6 bases from J; junction bases left unmatched: 9. CDR1 and CDR2 from the germline V gene are LNHDA and SQIVND (reference sequence). The CDR3 spans 16 residues. The DNA of the CDR3 is TGTGCCAGTAGTTCGCCTAGCGGGGGGACAACCAATGAGCAGTTCTTC. Amino acids: CASSSPSGGTTNEQFF. Drawing the rest from reference TRBV19 and TRBJ2-1, the complete variable domain is DGGITQSPKYLFRKEGQNVTLSCEQNLNHDAMYWYRQDPGQGLRLIYYSQIVNDFQKGDIAEGYSVSREKKESFPLTVTSAQKNPTAFYLCASSSPSGGTTNEQFFGPGTRLTVL.

The chain has TRBV18 and TRBJ2-5; a weak D match, TRBD2 (5 bases). The length of the CDR3 is 12 residues. V dropped 3 bases and J dropped 7 bases, with 9 bases sitting between them. CDR1 KGHSH and CDR2 LQKENI come from the germline V gene. The CDR3 loop is CASSPREGTQYF. DNA for the CDR3: TGTGCCAGCTCACCTCGAGAGGGGACCCAGTACTTC. Complete variable domain (other parts from reference TRBV18 and TRBJ2-5): NAGVMQNPRHLVRRRGQEARLRCSPMKGHSHVYWYRQLPEEGLKFMVYLQKENIIDESGMPKERFSAEFPKEGPSILRIQQVVRGDSAAYFCASSPREGTQYFGPGTRLLVL.

V usage is TRBV6-6 and J usage is TRBJ2-7; D may be TRBD2 (6 bases). The CDR3 consists of 13 residues. The germline gives CDR1 MNHNY, CDR2 SVGAGI (reference sequence). Between the trimmed V and J ends, which lost 5 bases and 2 bases, there was a span of 10 bases. The DNA of the CDR3 is TGTGCCAGCAGTACTAGCAACACCTACGAGCAGTACTTC. It is translated as CASSTSNTYEQYF.

The CDR3 sequence is CASSDDRNYNSPLHF. CDR3 in DNA: TGCGCCAGCAGCGATGACAGGAACTATAATTCACCCCTCCACTTT. This chain links TRBV5-1 with TRBJ1-6, with a possible D match to TRBD1 (6 bases). V lost 4 bases to trimming and J lost 3 bases, with 11 bases between them. Germline V lookup: CDR1 SGHRS, CDR2 YFSETQ. CDR3 length: 15 amino acids.

The chain joins TRBV13 to TRBJ1-5, with TRBD1 matching over 7 bases. Germline CDR1 PRHDT, CDR2 FYEKMQ (reference sequence). With V trimmed by 2 bases and J by 4 bases, 8 bases remained unmatched. The CDR3 consists of 16 residues. The CDR3 DNA reads TGTGCCAGCAGCTTAAGGGGGCCCCTAGGGAATCAGCCCCAGCATTTT. This encodes CASSLRGPLGNQPQHF.

The chain combines TRBV2 with TRBJ1-1, with TRBD1 matching 8 bases. V shed 9 bases, J shed 5 bases, and the junction held 8 bases outside the gene matches. The germline V gene has CDR1 SNHLY and CDR2 FYNNEI. The CDR3 spans 13 residues. The CDR3 spells CARQGGGKTEAFF. The CDR3 DNA follows: TGTGCCAGACAGGGGGGCGGGAAGACTGAAGCTTTCTTT.

This chain joins TRBV15 and TRBJ2-1; TRBD2 matches 7 bases. The germline V gene has CDR1 LNHNV and CDR2 YYDKDF (reference sequence). The CDR3 extends over 17 amino acids. Germline trimming cut 1 base from V and 5 bases from J; bases unmatched to any gene: 11. In DNA form, the CDR3 reads TGTGCCACCAGCAGAGGAGGTCCGAGCGGGGTTAACAATGAGCAGTTCTTC. Residues: CATSRGGPSGVNNEQFF.

About this clone: The sample contains more than one DNA sequence encoding this CDR3. The chain joins TRBV19 to TRBJ1-5, with no clear D. V lost 3 bases and J 5 bases, leaving 5 bases between the germline ends. From germline, CDR1 is LNHDA and CDR2 SQIVND (reference sequence). The CDR3 spans 12 residues. Here the CDR3 DNA reads TGTGCCAGTAGTATGAGGGATCAGCCCCAGCATTTT. Residues: CASSMRDQPQHF.